These T cell receptor beta chains were read from a single sample in a study of blood T cell repertoires in COVID-19. Clones were sequenced by immunoSEQ multiplex PCR, and TCRdb holds only the in-frame ones, with some missing. The profile covers about 64,000 clones, with around 80% appearing a single time and approximately 15% taken by the ten largest. Input material: peripheral blood. The receptor set was obtained from a man between 60 and 70 years old with COVID-19, enrolled during active disease. CDR3s include the opening cysteine and the closing phenylalanine or tryptophan. A D gene is named only where the DNA matches it firmly. A row's size may be missing; if present it is once, few, many or a size class.

>many|TRBJ2-5|TRBV29-1|-
CSVRVGRKETQYF
TGCAGCGTTCGAGTGGGCAGGAAAGAGACCCAGTACTTC
>-|TRBJ2-7|TRBV15|TRBD1
CATSRQRQGIYEQYF
TGTGCCACCAGCAGGCAAAGACAGGGGATCTACGAGCAGTACTTC
>-|TRBJ2-1|TRBV7-3|-
CASSLGHGSYNEQFF
TGTGCCAGCAGCTTGGGACACGGATCCTACAATGAGCAGTTCTTC
>-|TRBJ2-2|TRBV11-3|-
CASKVTGRGGELFF
TGTGCCAGCAAAGTTACCGGGCGGGGCGGGGAGCTGTTTTTT
>once|TRBJ1-2|TRBV30|TRBD1
CAWTQWDRGIEGYTF
TGTGCCTGGACCCAGTGGGACAGGGGGATTGAGGGCTACACCTTC
>-|TRBJ1-2|TRBV28|-
CASRTSYGYTF
TGTGCCAGCAGGACATCCTATGGCTACACCTTC
>-|TRBJ1-3|TRBV19|TRBD1
CASSLGQVGGNTIYF
TGTGCCAGTAGCCTTGGACAGGTGGGTGGAAACACCATATATTTT
>once|TRBJ2-3|TRBV5-1|-
CASSQAGGDTDTQYF
TGCGCCAGCAGCCAGGCTGGCGGGGACACAGATACGCAGTATTTT
>-|TRBJ1-6|TRBV28|-
CASSLAGEAENSPLHF
TGTGCCAGCAGTTTAGCGGGGGAGGCCGAAAATTCACCCCTCCACTTT
>-|TRBJ1-6|TRBV18|-
CASSPGQLGNSPLHF
TGTGCCAGCTCACCCGGACAGCTGGGGAATTCACCCCTCCACTTT
>-|TRBJ2-5|TRBV6-5|-
CASNLGVFEETQYF
TGTGCCAGCAACCTGGGAGTTTTTGAAGAGACCCAGTACTTC
>-|TRBJ1-4|TRBV5-1|-
CASSPQGRGELFF
TGCGCCAGCAGCCCCCAGGGTAGGGGCGAACTGTTTTTT
>few|TRBJ2-7|TRBV5-1|-
CASRTGVTYEQYF
TGCGCCAGCAGGACCGGGGTCACCTACGAGCAGTACTTC
>-|TRBJ2-1|TRBV5-4|-
CASSSPGTLNEQFF
TGTGCCAGCAGCTCTCCCGGGACTCTTAATGAGCAGTTCTTC